This TCR beta chain was sequenced in a study of regulatory T cells in long-lasting Graves disease. J gave up 8 bases and V 5 bases, and 6 bases lay outside the gene matches. The CDR3 length is 14 residues. The V gene's germline CDR1 is SGHNT and CDR2 YENEEA. The time point was: newly diagnosed GD, antithyroid drugs for less than 3 months. There was RNA extracted from PBMCs, and the TCR library was made from it. Building of the TCR beta libraries involved iRepertoire HTBI primers and Arm-PCR of CDR3 regions. TCRdb analysed the multiplex PCR reads with MiXCR anew, one entry per CDR3 protein. Among 380,000 or so distinct CDR3 sequences, roughly 15% were seen once, and the ten largest hold around 20%. The table lists this clonotype with many counts. This sample was also put to use in a study of T cells in Graves' hyperthyroidism and ophthalmopathy.

The sample consisted of peripheral blood mononuclear cells (PBMCs), taken at new diagnosis, from a patient treated with antithyroid drugs. This TCR derives from a woman under 30 with Graves disease. The V and J genes are TRBV11-3 and TRBJ2-1; 10 positions agree with TRBD2. The CDR3 DNA sequence: TGTGCCAGCAGCCAGCGGGGGGGCCGCGATGAGCAGTTCTTC. Translated: CASSQRGGRDEQFF.